These 22 T cell receptor beta chains were sequenced from one sample in a study of T cell responses to AZD1222 COVID-19 vaccine. The method was immunoSEQ multiplex PCR; TCRdb's version includes in-frame clones alone and lacks a portion of them. This table has approximately 120,000 clones, 80% to 95% appearing once. The starting material was peripheral blood, obtained on day 0 of AZD1222 vaccination. These receptors came from an adult in good health.

The V gene is TRBV28, the J gene TRBJ1-1; a weak D match, TRBD1 (6 bases). This CDR3 contains 14 residues. V lost 5 bases, J lost 3 bases, and 13 bases lay in between. In germline, CDR1 is MDHEN, CDR2 SYDVKM. The CDR3 bases are TGTGCCAGCAGTACCCAGGGGCCGGACACTGAAGCTTTCTTT. Translated, it gives CASSTQGPDTEAFF.

This clone came up once. The chain employs TRBV15 and TRBJ1-6; tentative D call: TRBD1 (5 bases). Germline CDR1 reads LNHNV; CDR2 reads YYDKDF (reference sequence). Trimming left V 1 base short and J 9 bases short, with 19 bases between. This CDR3 is built from 17 residues. In nucleotides, the CDR3 is TGTGCCACCAGCAGAGTAGGCAGGGAGGGAGCGAGTTCACCCCTCCACTTT. This codes for CATSRVGREGASSPLHF. The whole variable domain, remainder taken from reference TRBV15 and TRBJ1-6, is DAMVIQNPRYQVTQFGKPVTLSCSQTLNHNVMYWYQQKSSQAPKLLFHYYDKDFNNEADTPDNFQSRRPNTSFCFLDIRSPGLGDTAMYLCATSRVGREGASSPLHFGNGTRLTVT.

The chain has TRBV12-3 or TRBV12-4 and TRBJ1-1; D remains unclear. This CDR3 has 13 amino acids. Deletions cut 8 bases from V and 1 base from J, with 11 bases between. The CDR3 DNA sequence: TGTGCCAGCGGCCCCGGCGGGAACACTGAAGCTTTCTTT. This codes for CASGPGGNTEAFF.

This clone was counted a single time. The rearrangement joins TRBV3-1 (or the pseudogene TRBV3-2) to TRBJ2-2, with TRBD2 matching 13 bases. The junction had 2 bases not matched to a gene; V was cut back by 3 bases and J by 7 bases. CDR3 size: 15 residues. Germline values: CDR1 LGHDT, CDR2 YNNKEL (reference sequence). CDR3 in DNA: TGTGCCAGCAGCCAGGGGACTAGCGGGATCGGGGAGCTGTTTTTT. This translates into CASSQGTSGIGELFF.

The rearrangement uses TRBV19 and TRBJ1-1, with D possibly matching TRBD1 (5 bases). Trimming cost V 3 bases and J 11 bases, with 16 bases left between them. CDR1 and CDR2 (germline): LNHDA, SQIVND (reference sequence). The CDR3 runs 13 residues. The CDR3 sequence is CASSIQREGSAFF. The CDR3 DNA reads as TGTGCCAGTAGTATTCAGCGGGAGGGGAGCGCTTTCTTT.

The V call is TRBV20-1, the J call TRBJ2-1; a weak D match, TRBD2 (6 bases). CDR1 DFQATT and CDR2 SNEGSKA come from the germline V gene (reference sequence). Trimming removed 3 bases at V and 6 bases at J, with 18 bases between. This CDR3 is built from 15 residues. CDR3 amino acids: CSASPGEAIPNEQFF. The CDR3 DNA follows: TGCAGTGCTAGTCCGGGGGAGGCCATCCCCAATGAGCAGTTCTTC.

The chain links TRBV4-1 to TRBJ2-4; 8 bases map to TRBD1. The germline gives CDR1 MGHRA, CDR2 YSYEKL. The CDR3 consists of 19 residues. V lost 0 bases, J lost 0 bases, and 10 bases stayed unmatched. CDR3 DNA sequence: TGCGCCAGCAGCCAAGATTCACCTGGGGGACAGGTAGCCAAAAACATTCAGTACTTC. Translated, it gives CASSQDSPGGQVAKNIQYF.

V is TRBV7-8 and J is TRBJ1-2; D is undetermined. This CDR3 region has 14 residues. V was clipped by 5 bases and J by 2 bases, with 12 bases between them. Germline V gene data show CDR1 as SGHVS and CDR2 as FQNEAQ. For the CDR3, the DNA is TGTGCCAGCAGCGATCGACGGATGAACTATGGCTACACCTTC. Amino acid sequence: CASSDRRMNYGYTF. The full variable domain, with the rest looked up from reference TRBV7-8 and TRBJ1-2, is GAGVSQSPRYKVAKRGQDVALRCDPISGHVSLFWYQQALGQGPEFLTYFQNEAQLDKSGLPSDRFFAERPEGSVSTLKIQRTQQEDSAVYLCASSDRRMNYGYTFGSGTRLTVV.

This chain uses TRBV7-9 with TRBJ2-3; 11 bases are shared with TRBD2. Trimming took 5 bases from V and 5 from J; bases not matched to a gene: 9. Germline V lookup: CDR1 SEHNR, CDR2 FQNEAQ (reference sequence). This CDR3 is built from 16 residues. CDR3 loop: CASSPPGLAVQDTQYF. CDR3 bases: TGTGCCAGCAGCCCCCCGGGACTAGCGGTTCAAGATACGCAGTATTTT.

The chain carries TRBV9 and TRBJ2-1; D is possibly TRBD2 (6 bases). Per the germline V gene, CDR1 is SGDLS and CDR2 is YYNGEE. Between the trimmed V and J ends, which lost 0 bases and 8 bases, there was a span of 15 bases. This CDR3 is built from 15 residues. The CDR3: CASSVEPGVGHEQFF. Here the CDR3 DNA reads TGTGCCAGCAGCGTAGAGCCGGGAGTAGGGCATGAGCAGTTCTTC.

With respect to this clone: In the same sample, other DNA sequences code for this CDR3. The chain combines TRBV29-1 with TRBJ1-3; D is ambiguous. This CDR3 region has 11 residues. The germline CDR1 and CDR2 sequences are SQVTM and ANQGSEA. Trimming left V 4 bases short and J 1 base short, with 2 bases between. The CDR3 reads CSVGSGNTIYF. The CDR3 DNA sequence: TGCAGCGTTGGGTCTGGAAACACCATATATTTT. The full variable domain, with the rest looked up from reference TRBV29-1 and TRBJ1-3, is SAVISQKPSRDICQRGTSLTIQCQVDSQVTMMFWYRQQPGQSLTLIATANQGSEATYESGFVIDKFPISRPNLTFSTLTVSNMSPEDSSIYLCSVGSGNTIYFGEGSWLTVV.

Regarding this clone: A read error may account for a junction end that differs from germline. The chain recombines TRBV30 with TRBJ2-7; D is unresolved. The CDR3 totals 12 residues. Per the germline V gene, CDR1 is GTSNPN and CDR2 is SVGIG (reference sequence). The DNA of the CDR3 is TGTGCCTGGAGTGTAGTGAACGGTCACGCGAACTTC. It specifies CAWSVVNGHANF.

J is TRBJ1-3 and V is TRBV6-5; maybe TRBD1 (5 bases). Trimming pared 0 bases from V and 2 bases from J, leaving 8 bases between. Germline assignment: CDR1 MNHEY and CDR2 SVGAGI. CDR3 length: 15 amino acids. In DNA form, the CDR3 reads TGTGCCAGCAGTTACTCCACGGGGGCTGGAAACACCATATATTTT. It encodes CASSYSTGAGNTIYF.

The chain uses TRBV7-6 and TRBJ2-2; D not resolved. V was cut by 2 bases and J by 4 bases, with 14 bases left in between. Per the germline V gene, CDR1 is SGHVS and CDR2 is FNYEAQ. This CDR3 is built from 16 residues. The CDR3 sequence: CASSLSAALGTGELFF. The CDR3 DNA follows: TGTGCCAGCAGCTTAAGCGCCGCTCTGGGCACCGGGGAGCTGTTTTTT.

The V and J genes are TRBV6-6 and TRBJ2-7; 8 bases agree with TRBD2. V was clipped by 8 bases and J by 4 bases; unmatched bases: 7. This CDR3 contains 13 residues. In germline, CDR1 is MNHNY, CDR2 SVGAGI (reference sequence). The CDR3 sequence is CASQSGGRYEQYF. DNA for the CDR3: TGTGCCAGCCAAAGCGGGGGTAGGTACGAGCAGTACTTC.

The table lists this clone with a count of one. The chain employs TRBV7-3 and TRBJ1-1, with D unresolved. With 5 bases removed from V and 8 bases from J, the gap between germline ends came to 18 bases. This CDR3 contains 14 residues. Germline V gene sequence: CDR1 SGHTA, CDR2 FQGTGA. The CDR3 spells CASSLQRVEGEAFF. The CDR3 DNA reads as TGTGCCAGCAGCCTCCAGAGGGTTGAAGGAGAAGCTTTCTTT.

V gene TRBV19 combines with J gene TRBJ2-3; 9 nucleotides align to TRBD2. Germline assignment: CDR1 LNHDA and CDR2 SQIVND (reference sequence). V was pared by 2 bases and J by 2 bases, with 5 bases of the junction left unmatched. This CDR3 is 16 amino acids long. CDR3 protein: CASSIMSGRTTDTQYF. CDR3 DNA sequence: TGTGCCAGTAGTATAATGAGCGGGAGGACCACAGATACGCAGTATTTT.

V gene TRBV6-5 combines with J gene TRBJ1-1; no firm D call. Germline V gene data show CDR1 as MNHEY and CDR2 as SVGAGI. The CDR3 length is 14 residues. V was cut by 0 bases and J by 1 base, with 6 bases left in between. The CDR3 spells CASSYSNRNTEAFF. The CDR3 region has the DNA TGTGCCAGCAGTTACTCGAACAGGAACACTGAAGCTTTCTTT.

The rearrangement links TRBV28 to TRBJ1-6, with 11 bases identical to TRBD1. The ends lost 3 bases at V and 10 bases at J; junction bases unmatched: 14. The CDR3 is 18 amino acids. In germline, CDR1 is MDHEN, CDR2 SYDVKM. This CDR3 is CASSLGSGQGASGSPLHF. In nucleotides, the CDR3 is TGTGCCAGCAGTTTGGGGAGCGGACAGGGGGCAAGCGGATCACCCCTCCACTTT.

The rearrangement joins TRBV5-6 to TRBJ2-7, with 10 bases matching TRBD2. V lost 0 bases and J lost 2; bases outside the gene matches: 5. The CDR3 runs 16 residues. The germline gives CDR1 SGHDT, CDR2 YYEEEE. CDR3 in DNA: TGTGCCAGCAGCTTGGTCCGACTAGCGGGCGCCTACGAGCAGTACTTC. Protein product: CASSLVRLAGAYEQYF.

This chain uses TRBV6-5 with TRBJ1-1; weak D call: TRBD1 (6 bases). V was trimmed by 8 bases and J by 5 bases, leaving 18 bases between them. The CDR3 has 14 amino acids. CDR1 and CDR2 from the germline V gene are MNHEY and SVGAGI. The CDR3: CASVEQRGGTEAFF. CDR3 DNA: TGTGCCAGCGTGGAACAAAGGGGGGGGACTGAAGCTTTCTTT.

This sequence joins TRBV27 and TRBJ2-7; TRBD1 aligns across 10 bases. The V and J ends lost 3 bases and 0 bases, in that order; junction bases with no gene match: 14. Germline V gives CDR1 MNHEY, CDR2 SMNVEV (reference sequence). The CDR3 totals 19 residues. The CDR3, as DNA: TGTGCCAGCAGTTTCTGGGACAGGGGTCCAAAGGGACTCTCCTACGAGCAGTACTTC. Translating it yields CASSFWDRGPKGLSYEQYF.